The 30 T cell receptor beta chains below come from one sample, sequenced in a study of identical twins. TCRdb called the 5' RACE reads again in MiXCR, with one record for every CDR3 protein. The data hold approximately 240,000 distinct CDR3 sequences, with about 14% observed a single time. Sequencing was carried out using memory (CD45RO+) T cells sorted from blood. The receptor source for this set is a woman aged 18 to 35 in good health.

This clonotype was detected many times. The rearrangement uses TRBV18 and TRBJ2-5; 11 bases are a match to TRBD2. The trim removed 0 bases at V and 4 bases at J, leaving 7 bases unmatched. There are 17 residues in the CDR3. In germline, CDR1 is KGHSH, CDR2 LQKENI. In DNA, the CDR3 is TGTGCCAGCTCACCACCTAGCGGGGGGGCATCTGGAGAGACCCAGTACTTC. It encodes CASSPPSGGASGETQYF.

This clonotype was seen more than once but under ten times. This chain connects TRBV3-1 to TRBJ2-7; perhaps D is TRBD1 or TRBD2 (6 bases each). Trimming stripped 3 bases from V and 0 bases from J, with 18 bases between. Germline lookup yields CDR1 LGHDT and CDR2 YNNKEL (reference sequence). This CDR3 contains 17 residues. The CDR3, as DNA: TGTGCCAGCAGCCATGGAACTAGGGGGGCTACCTCCTACGAGCAGTACTTC. This translates into CASSHGTRGATSYEQYF.

In this sample, this clonotype turned up a few times. This chain links TRBV27 with TRBJ1-2, with D hard to call. Germline lookup yields CDR1 MNHEY and CDR2 SMNVEV (reference sequence). This CDR3 region has 10 residues. Trimming pared 9 bases from V and 4 bases from J, leaving 6 bases between. The CDR3: CARQIYGYTF. CDR3 DNA: TGTGCCAGACAGATCTATGGCTACACCTTC.

This rearrangement joins TRBV6-1 to TRBJ1-2, with 10 positions matching TRBD1. The V and J ends lost 6 bases and 8 bases, in that order; junction bases with no gene match: 12. Per the germline V gene, CDR1 is MNHNS and CDR2 is SASEGT. The CDR3 covers 15 residues. The CDR3 DNA reads TGTGCCAGCAGGTCAATAGACAGGGGGCTAAGCGGCTACACCTTC. This gives the protein CASRSIDRGLSGYTF.

There are a few counts of this clonotype. V is TRBV24-1 and J is TRBJ2-1, with no clear D. Trimming cost V 3 bases and J 7 bases, with 6 bases left between them. Germline CDR1 KGHDR, CDR2 SFDVKD. CDR3 length: 12 amino acids. DNA for the CDR3: TGTGCCACCAGTGATGCTTTTAATGAGCAGTTCTTC. Its protein is CATSDAFNEQFF.

The J gene is TRBJ2-2, the V gene TRBV6-4; D perhaps matches TRBD1 (5 bases). Germline CDR1 MRHNA, CDR2 SNTAGT. Trimming removed 4 bases at V and 6 bases at J, with 15 bases between. The CDR3 runs to 15 residues. CDR3: CASSAQGQMAGELFF. CDR3 nucleotide sequence: TGTGCCAGCAGTGCCCAGGGTCAAATGGCCGGGGAGCTGTTTTTT.

This clonotype was seen many times. The chain links TRBV5-6 to TRBJ2-2; D may be TRBD2 (5 bases). The CDR3 length is 17 residues. The ends were cut back, 3 bases at V and 1 base at J, with 16 bases in the middle. Germline V gene data show CDR1 as SGHDT and CDR2 as YYEEEE. The CDR3 loop reads CASSSLRERMNTGELFF. The CDR3 nucleotides read TGTGCCAGCAGCTCCCTGAGGGAGCGCATGAACACCGGGGAGCTGTTTTTT.

The chain has TRBV6-2 or TRBV6-3 and TRBJ2-7; the D gene is possibly TRBD2 (5 bases). The CDR3 spans 16 residues. Between the trimmed V and J ends, which lost 4 bases and 1 base, there was a span of 17 bases. Per germline, CDR1 MNHEY and CDR2 SVGEGT. The CDR3 here is CASSSEGSLISYEQYF. The CDR3 bases are TGTGCCAGCAGTTCCGAGGGTAGCCTTATTTCCTACGAGCAGTACTTC.

This chain links TRBV2 with TRBJ2-3; D perhaps matches TRBD2 (5 bases). The CDR3 length is 14 residues. Between the trimmed V and J ends, which lost 8 bases and 0 bases, there was a span of 12 bases. Germline V lookup: CDR1 SNHLY, CDR2 FYNNEI. CDR3 sequence reads: CASARTSSTDTQYF. The CDR3 DNA follows: TGTGCCAGCGCCCGGACTTCTAGCACAGATACGCAGTATTTT.

This clonotype was seen a handful of times. The chain couples TRBV25-1 to TRBJ2-5; 7 bases map to TRBD1. With 5 bases clipped from V and 5 bases from J, the junction kept 2 bases outside the gene matches. The CDR3 loop spans 12 amino acids. Germline CDR1 and CDR2: MGHDK and SYGVNS. The CDR3, as DNA: TGTGCCAGCAGTACAGGGGCCGAGACCCAGTACTTC. This encodes CASSTGAETQYF.

This clonotype appeared a few times. The chain joins TRBV12-3 or TRBV12-4 to TRBJ1-1; D is uncertain. The CDR3 loop spans 13 amino acids. V lost 3 bases and J lost 4, with 9 bases in between. The CDR3 DNA is TGTGCCAGCAGTTTCAGAAGGATCACTGAAGCTTTCTTT. Amino acids: CASSFRRITEAFF.

Comment on this clonotype: A junction end diverges from the germline sequence, so it may reflect a read error. The chain employs TRBV7-9 and TRBJ2-7; D uncertain. The CDR3 runs 12 residues. Germline V lookup: CDR1 SEHNR, CDR2 FQNEAQ (reference sequence). The CDR3 loop reads CASSLDGSELYF. The CDR3 coding sequence is TGTGCCAGCAGCTTAGACGGCTCCGAGCTGTACTTC. The complete variable domain, with remaining parts taken from reference TRBV7-9 and TRBJ2-7, reads DTGVSQNPRHKITKRGQNVTFRCDPISEHNRLYWYRQTLGQGPEFLTYFQNEAQLEKSRLLSDRFSAERPKGSFSTLEIQRTEQGDSAMYLCASSLDGSELYFGPGTRLTVT.

The chain is built from TRBV5-1 and TRBJ2-1; 7 bases fit TRBD2. With V trimmed by 7 bases and J by 5 bases, 12 bases remained unmatched. The CDR3 extends over 15 amino acids. Per the germline V gene, CDR1 is SGHRS and CDR2 is YFSETQ. CDR3 sequence reads: CASSSGGRVDNEQFF. The CDR3, as DNA: TGCGCCAGCTCCTCGGGTGGGAGGGTAGACAATGAGCAGTTCTTC.

This clonotype was counted many times. The gene calls are TRBV11-2 and TRBJ2-3; TRBD1 matches at 10 bases. Trimming at V came to 0 bases and at J to 6 bases, leaving 3 bases not matched to a gene. CDR1 SGHAT and CDR2 FQNNGV come from the germline V gene. This CDR3 contains 15 residues. The CDR3 coding sequence is TGTGCCAGCAGCTTAGAGGACAGGGGGAGGGATACGCAGTATTTT. Encoded protein: CASSLEDRGRDTQYF.

As for this clonotype: The junction differs from germline at one of its ends, possibly a read error. The CDR3 is CASSRASGAGERYF. CDR3 coding DNA: TGTGCCAGCTCACGCGCATCGGGGGCGGGCGAGCGGTACTTC. The chain has TRBV18 and TRBJ2-7; either TRBD1 or TRBD2 may fit D (6 bases each). The germline CDR1 and CDR2 sequences are KGHSH and LQKENI. The CDR3 length is 14 residues.

The chain carries TRBV6-2 or TRBV6-3 and TRBJ2-1; 9 nucleotides match TRBD1. Trimming took 5 bases from V and 6 from J; bases not matched to a gene: 8. Looked up from germline, CDR1 is MNHEY and CDR2 is SVGEGT. This CDR3 has 15 residues. CDR3 nucleotide sequence: TGTGCCAGCAGTCCCCGGGACAGGGAATCCAATGAGCAGTTCTTC. The encoded protein is CASSPRDRESNEQFF.

J is TRBJ2-1 and V is TRBV7-2; TRBD2 is a possible D gene (6 bases). Between the trimmed V and J ends, which lost 0 bases and 10 bases, there was a span of 13 bases. CDR1 SGHTA and CDR2 FQGNSA come from the germline V gene. The CDR3 is 14 amino acids. DNA for the CDR3: TGTGCCAGCAGCTTAGCGCGGGCTAGCGAGGAGCAGTTCTTC. Protein sequence: CASSLARASEEQFF.

J is TRBJ1-6 and V is TRBV18; D may be TRBD1 (6 bases). The CDR3 has 14 residues. Germline-derived CDR1 and CDR2 are KGHSH and LQKENI. With 6 bases removed from V and 7 bases from J, the gap between germline ends came to 13 bases. CDR3 loop: CASSDYRENSPLHF. For the CDR3, the DNA is TGTGCCAGCTCGGATTACAGGGAAAATTCACCCCTCCACTTT. Full variable domain (remainder filled in from reference TRBV18 and TRBJ1-6): NAGVMQNPRHLVRRRGQEARLRCSPMKGHSHVYWYRQLPEEGLKFMVYLQKENIIDESGMPKERFSAEFPKEGPSILRIQQVVRGDSAAYFCASSDYRENSPLHFGNGTRLTVT.

This clonotype was detected many times. The chain employs TRBV10-3 and TRBJ1-2; D remains ambiguous. Germline V lookup: CDR1 ENHRY, CDR2 SYGVKD. The CDR3 consists of 14 residues. V was pared by 3 bases and J by 4 bases, with 12 bases between. DNA for the CDR3: TGTGCCATCAGTGATGCAACGCGGGCCTATGGCTACACCTTC. This encodes CAISDATRAYGYTF.

V is TRBV19 and J is TRBJ2-1; 12 nucleotides agree with TRBD2. Losses at the gene ends were 9 bases for V and 3 bases for J; bases not matched to a gene: 6. The CDR3 has 15 residues. Germline CDR1 is LNHDA and CDR2 is SQIVND (reference sequence). Written as DNA, the CDR3 is TGTGCCAGCTCTAGCGGGGGGGACATCTACAATGAGCAGTTCTTC. It translates to CASSSGGDIYNEQFF.

The table lists this clonotype with a few counts. The chain combines TRBV20-1 with TRBJ2-1; D might be TRBD2 (6 bases). The germline V and J ends were trimmed by 2 bases and 7 bases, with 9 bases remaining between them. The CDR3 loop spans 12 amino acids. Germline CDR1 is DFQATT and CDR2 is SNEGSKA (reference sequence). For the CDR3, the DNA is TGCAGTGCTAGACGGGAGAGGAATGAGCAGTTCTTC. Translation: CSARRERNEQFF.

The sample holds many counts of this clonotype. This chain joins TRBV11-2 and TRBJ2-2; unclear D gene. The V end lost 5 bases, the J end lost 3 bases, and 7 bases lay between the germline ends. CDR3 length: 13 residues. Germline V CDR1 and CDR2: SGHAT, FQNNGV. The CDR3 region is CASSPPYTGELFF. In nucleotides, the CDR3 is TGTGCCAGCAGCCCCCCCTACACCGGGGAGCTGTTTTTT.

This clonotype came up many times. J is TRBJ1-1 and V is TRBV12-3 or TRBV12-4, with D uncertain. V lost 4 bases to trimming and J lost 0 bases, with 9 bases between them. CDR3 size: 14 residues. The CDR3 sequence is CASSYGELNTEAFF. CDR3 in DNA: TGTGCCAGCAGTTATGGGGAACTGAACACTGAAGCTTTCTTT.

This clonotype has a handful of counts. The genes are TRBV5-1 and TRBJ2-7; D uncertain. Germline V gives CDR1 SGHRS, CDR2 YFSETQ. Trimming took off 4 bases at V and 5 bases at J, with 13 bases between the two ends. CDR3 size: 13 residues. CDR3 region: CASSVPDPDEQYF. DNA of the CDR3: TGCGCCAGCAGCGTCCCCGACCCCGACGAGCAGTACTTC.

This clonotype was detected only a few times. V is TRBV5-4 and J is TRBJ2-7, with D perhaps matching TRBD1 (5 bases). The CDR3 is 15 amino acids. CDR1 is SGHNT and CDR2 is YYREEE in the germline V gene (reference sequence). Trimming removed 2 bases at V and 3 bases at J, with 15 bases between. This CDR3 is CASSFLGEGVYEQYF. The CDR3 bases are TGTGCCAGCAGCTTTTTAGGGGAAGGGGTCTACGAGCAGTACTTC.

The chain combines TRBV7-2 with TRBJ2-7; no clear D. Trimming shortened V by 2 bases and J by 4 bases, and 9 bases separated the two germline ends. The length of the CDR3 is 13 residues. The germline V gene has CDR1 SGHTA and CDR2 FQGNSA. The CDR3 DNA reads as TGTGCCAGCAGCTTATATCTATCTTACGAGCAGTACTTC. It codes for CASSLYLSYEQYF.

This clonotype was picked up many times. The V and J genes are TRBV15 and TRBJ2-1, with unresolved D. The length of the CDR3 is 15 residues. Germline CDR1 LNHNV, CDR2 YYDKDF (reference sequence). Trimming left V 0 bases short and J 2 bases short, with 8 bases between. The CDR3 nucleotides read TGTGCCACCAGCAGAGAAGGGTCGGCCTACAATGAGCAGTTCTTC. It translates to CATSREGSAYNEQFF. Full variable domain (outside the CDR3, taken from reference TRBV15 and TRBJ2-1): DAMVIQNPRYQVTQFGKPVTLSCSQTLNHNVMYWYQQKSSQAPKLLFHYYDKDFNNEADTPDNFQSRRPNTSFCFLDIRSPGLGDTAMYLCATSREGSAYNEQFFGPGTRLTVL.

The rearrangement links TRBV7-6 to TRBJ1-4; 7 positions match TRBD1. The germline V gene encodes CDR1 SGHVS and CDR2 FNYEAQ. The junction had 11 bases not matched to a gene; V was cut back by 5 bases and J by 8 bases. The CDR3 loop spans 15 amino acids. The CDR3 region is CASSDWTGGGEKLFF. In nucleotides, the CDR3 is TGTGCCAGCAGCGACTGGACAGGCGGAGGGGAAAAACTGTTTTTT.

This clonotype was seen only a few times. The rearrangement links TRBV10-3 to TRBJ2-1, with 11 bases lining up with TRBD2. Germline CDR1 is ENHRY and CDR2 is SYGVKD. The trim removed 9 bases at V and 7 bases at J, leaving 5 bases unmatched. The CDR3 runs 13 residues. CDR3 region: CAIWASGRNEQFF. The DNA of the CDR3 is TGTGCCATATGGGCTAGCGGGAGGAATGAGCAGTTCTTC.

This clonotype was recorded at least ten times. The chain employs TRBV18 and TRBJ2-7, with 9 bases lining up with TRBD1. The CDR3 loop spans 15 amino acids. Germline loops: CDR1 KGHSH, CDR2 LQKENI. V trimming: 4 bases; J trimming: 2 bases; junction bases outside the gene matches: 6. The CDR3 DNA follows: TGTGCCAGCTCACTCCAACAGGGGGCAGCCTACGAGCAGTACTTC. Protein sequence: CASSLQQGAAYEQYF.